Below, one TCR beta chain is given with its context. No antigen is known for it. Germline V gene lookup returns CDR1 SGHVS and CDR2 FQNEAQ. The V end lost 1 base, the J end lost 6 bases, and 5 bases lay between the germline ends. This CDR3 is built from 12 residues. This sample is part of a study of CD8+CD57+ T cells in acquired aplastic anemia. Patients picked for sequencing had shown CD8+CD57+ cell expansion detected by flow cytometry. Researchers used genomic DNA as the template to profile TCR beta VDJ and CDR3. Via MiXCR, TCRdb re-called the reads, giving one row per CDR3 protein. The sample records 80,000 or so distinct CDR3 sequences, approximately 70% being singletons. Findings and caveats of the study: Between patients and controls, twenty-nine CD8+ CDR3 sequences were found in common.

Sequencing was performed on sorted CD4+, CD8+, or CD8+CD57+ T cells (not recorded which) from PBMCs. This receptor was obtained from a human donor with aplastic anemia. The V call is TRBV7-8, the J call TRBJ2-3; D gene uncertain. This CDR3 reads CASSLVADTQYF. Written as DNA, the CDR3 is TGTGCCAGCAGCTTAGTGGCCGATACGCAGTATTTT.